This section outlines one TCR beta chain sequence together with its context. Its antigen remains unidentified. Sequenced by immunoSEQ multiplex PCR; TCRdb stores in-frame clones only, minus some. The sample has 55,000 to 70,000 clones, over 80% seen once. The J segment lost 9 bases and the V segment lost 6 bases, leaving 9 bases of the junction unmatched. This CDR3 is 14 amino acids long. The germline V gene encodes CDR1 SGHDT and CDR2 YYEEEE. These data are taken from a study of OX40 agonist ivuxolimab in advanced cancers. Turning to the study itself: In this cohort, patients received ivuxolimab, an agonistic anti-OX40 (CD134) antibody. General study points: Clonal expansion from baseline to week 6 occurred in both CD4+ and CD8+ T cells.

This TCR was recovered from an adult with an advanced solid tumor such as melanoma, head and neck, liver or kidney cancer. The sample consisted of CD4+ or CD8+ T cells sorted from blood, taken in a trial of the OX40 agonist ivuxolimab. V usage is TRBV5-6 and J usage is TRBJ2-1; 10 nucleotides match TRBD2. CDR3 region: CASILGLAYGEQFF. CDR3 nucleotide sequence: TGTGCCAGCATCCTGGGACTAGCGTACGGTGAGCAGTTCTTC.